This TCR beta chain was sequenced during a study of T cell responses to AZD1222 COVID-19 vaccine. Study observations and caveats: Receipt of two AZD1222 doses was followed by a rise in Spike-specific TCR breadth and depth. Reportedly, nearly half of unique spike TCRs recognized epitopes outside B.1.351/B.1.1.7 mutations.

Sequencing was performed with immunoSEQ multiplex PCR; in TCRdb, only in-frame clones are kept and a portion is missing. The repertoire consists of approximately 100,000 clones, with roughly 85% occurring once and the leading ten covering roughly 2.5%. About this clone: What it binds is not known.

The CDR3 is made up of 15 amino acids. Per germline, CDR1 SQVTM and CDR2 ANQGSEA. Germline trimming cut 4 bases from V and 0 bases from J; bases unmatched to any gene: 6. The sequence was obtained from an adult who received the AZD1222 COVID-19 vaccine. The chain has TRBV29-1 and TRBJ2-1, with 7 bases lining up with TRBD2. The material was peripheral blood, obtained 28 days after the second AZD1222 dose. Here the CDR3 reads CSVALAGVSYNEQFF. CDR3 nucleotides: TGCAGCGTTGCCTTAGCGGGCGTCTCCTACAATGAGCAGTTCTTC.